These 11 T cell receptor beta chains originate from one sample sequenced in a study of Ad26.COV2.S vaccination and SARS-CoV-2 variants. Profiled with immunoSEQ multiplex PCR; TCRdb holds only in-frame clones, not every one. The sample contains 450,000 to 550,000 clones, roughly nine tenths of which appear only once. Noted treatment: about 20 received Ad26.COV2.S at low or high dose, single or two shots; 5 received placebo; per-sample allocation not given. The investigators took samples on day 63 after the first vaccine or placebo injection. The sample was peripheral blood, taken in a trial of Ad26.COV2.S vaccine versus placebo. The receptors shown here come from a person between 18 and 65 years old who received the Ad26.COV2.S COVID-19 vaccine or a placebo.

The chain uses TRBV19 and TRBJ1-4; D unresolved. This CDR3 has 15 amino acids. Germline-derived CDR1 and CDR2 are LNHDA and SQIVND (reference sequence). V lost 6 bases and J 0 bases, leaving 11 bases between the germline ends. CDR3 DNA: TGTGCCAGTAGCAACACACCGACAACTAATGAAAAACTGTTTTTT. It codes for CASSNTPTTNEKLFF.

This clone was counted a few times. The chain is built from TRBV5-4 and TRBJ1-2; tentative D call: TRBD1 (6 bases). Germline V gene lookup returns CDR1 SGHNT and CDR2 YYREEE (reference sequence). CDR3 length: 14 residues. Trimming cost V 4 bases and J 4 bases, with 14 bases left between them. DNA for the CDR3: TGTGCCAGCAGCCTCCGGGACAAGTCCTATGGCTACACCTTC. This encodes CASSLRDKSYGYTF.

J is TRBJ1-1 and V is TRBV7-9; perhaps TRBD1 as D (5 bases). The CDR3 extends over 16 amino acids. CDR1 is SEHNR, CDR2 FQNEAQ, per germline (reference sequence). Trimming cost V 1 base and J 5 bases, with 17 bases left between them. CDR3 residues: CASSLGGGRMGTEAFF. CDR3 DNA sequence: TGTGCCAGCAGCTTAGGCGGGGGAAGAATGGGTACTGAAGCTTTCTTT.

J is TRBJ2-5 and V is TRBV4-1; 7 nucleotides match TRBD2. The CDR3 has 16 residues. Germline-derived CDR1 and CDR2 are MGHRA and YSYEKL. J lost 3 bases, V lost 0 bases, and 7 bases had no gene match. CDR3 DNA sequence: TGCGCCAGCAGCCAAGAAGCGGGACTGGAGGAAGAGACCCAGTACTTC. The encoded protein is CASSQEAGLEEETQYF.

V is TRBV21-1 and J is TRBJ2-5; the table's D call, TRBD2, has no DNA check behind it. TRBV21-1 is shown as a pseudogene. The length of the CDR3 is 14 residues. The CDR3: CASSKAGHGGTQYF. In DNA, the CDR3 is TGTGCCAGCAGCAAAGCGGGCCACGGAGGGACCCAGTACTTC.

As to this clone: Other DNA sequences within the sample encode an identical CDR3. V usage is TRBV7-8 and J usage is TRBJ2-7, with 7 bases identical to TRBD2. Trimming took 0 bases from V and 1 from J; bases not matched to a gene: 0. The CDR3 is made up of 14 amino acids. CDR1 and CDR2 from the germline V gene are SGHVS and FQNEAQ. In nucleotides, the CDR3 is TGTGCCAGCAGCTTAGCGGGGGGGTCCTACGAGCAGTACTTC. It codes for CASSLAGGSYEQYF. The full variable domain, its missing parts supplied by reference TRBV7-8 and TRBJ2-7, is GAGVSQSPRYKVAKRGQDVALRCDPISGHVSLFWYQQALGQGPEFLTYFQNEAQLDKSGLPSDRFFAERPEGSVSTLKIQRTQQEDSAVYLCASSLAGGSYEQYFGPGTRLTVT.

For the CDR3, the DNA is TGTGCCTGGAGTGTTGAGCGTTTGAGCTCCTACAATGAGCAGTTCTTC. Translation gives CAWSVERLSSYNEQFF. V gene TRBV30 combines with J gene TRBJ2-1, with unresolved D. The CDR3 sequence is 16 residues long. V was trimmed by 0 bases and J by 0 bases, leaving 12 bases between them. Germline values: CDR1 GTSNPN, CDR2 SVGIG (reference sequence). The full variable domain, with the rest looked up from reference TRBV30 and TRBJ2-1, is SQTIHQWPATLVQPVGSPLSLECTVEGTSNPNLYWYRQAAGRGLQLLFYSVGIGQISSEVPQNLSASRPQDRQFILSSKKLLLSDSGFYLCAWSVERLSSYNEQFFGPGTRLTVL.

As to this clone: Other DNA sequences in the sample encode the same CDR3. This chain links TRBV5-1 with TRBJ2-7, with 10 bases identical to TRBD1. V was pared by 3 bases and J by 0 bases, with 0 bases of the junction left unmatched. From germline, CDR1 is SGHRS and CDR2 YFSETQ. This CDR3 comprises 14 residues. CDR3 sequence reads: CASSWDRGSYEQYF. CDR3 nucleotides: TGCGCCAGCAGCTGGGACAGGGGCTCCTACGAGCAGTACTTC.

This clone was detected only once. This chain uses TRBV18 with TRBJ1-6; D ambiguous. CDR3 length: 13 residues. CDR1 is KGHSH, CDR2 LQKENI, per germline. The ends were cut back, 1 base at V and 8 bases at J, with 6 bases in the middle. This CDR3 reads CASSPREDSPLHF. The CDR3 nucleotides are TGTGCCAGCTCACCACGCGAGGATTCACCCCTCCACTTT.

The chain links TRBV18 to TRBJ2-2; D ambiguous. Trimming took off 6 bases at V and 0 bases at J, with 5 bases between the two ends. The CDR3 length is 13 residues. Germline CDR1 and CDR2: KGHSH and LQKENI. The CDR3 DNA follows: TGTGCCAGCTCCCGATCGAACACCGGGGAGCTGTTTTTT. It specifies CASSRSNTGELFF.

The chain recombines TRBV27 with TRBJ2-3; 8 bases agree with TRBD2. Germline V lookup: CDR1 MNHEY, CDR2 SMNVEV (reference sequence). The V and J ends lost 1 base and 0 bases, in that order; junction bases with no gene match: 9. The CDR3 has 18 residues. CDR3 bases: TGTGCCAGCAGTTTATTCAATGGACTAGCTGCTAGCACAGATACGCAGTATTTT. Translated: CASSLFNGLAASTDTQYF.